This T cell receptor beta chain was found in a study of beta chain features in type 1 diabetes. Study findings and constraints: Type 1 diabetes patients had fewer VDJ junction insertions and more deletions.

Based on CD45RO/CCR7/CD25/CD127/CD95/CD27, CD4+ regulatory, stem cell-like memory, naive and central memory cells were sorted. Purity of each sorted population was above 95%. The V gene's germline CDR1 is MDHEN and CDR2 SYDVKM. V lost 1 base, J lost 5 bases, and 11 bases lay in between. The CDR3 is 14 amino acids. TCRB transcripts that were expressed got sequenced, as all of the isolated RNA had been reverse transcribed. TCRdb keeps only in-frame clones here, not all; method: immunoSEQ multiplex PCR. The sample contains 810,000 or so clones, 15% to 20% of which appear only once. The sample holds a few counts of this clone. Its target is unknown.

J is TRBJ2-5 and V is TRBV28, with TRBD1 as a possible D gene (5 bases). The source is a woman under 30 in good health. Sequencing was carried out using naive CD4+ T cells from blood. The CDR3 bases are TGTGCCAGCAGTTTATCTCAGGGAACGGAGACCCAGTACTTC. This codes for CASSLSQGTETQYF.